These 13 T cell receptor beta chains originate from one sample sequenced in a study of T cells in tumors after PD-1 blockade. Repertoires were generated with immunoSEQ multiplex PCR, while TCRdb's copy carries only in-frame clones and drops some. The sample has about 33,000 clones, approximately 78% seen once; the top ten hold around 35%. The sample here was PBMCs, taken before anti-PD-1 treatment. These receptors were obtained from a human donor with basal cell carcinoma.

The chain uses TRBV19 and TRBJ1-3; D unresolved. The length of the CDR3 is 13 residues. Germline-derived CDR1 and CDR2 are LNHDA and SQIVND (reference sequence). V lost 5 bases to trimming and J lost 0 bases, with 5 bases between them. CDR3 sequence reads: CASSGYSGNTIYF. CDR3 bases: TGTGCCAGTAGTGGGTACTCTGGAAACACCATATATTTT.

This clone was detected once. The chain employs TRBV6-5 and TRBJ1-1, with D perhaps TRBD1 (5 bases). Deletions cut 6 bases from V and 0 bases from J, with 11 bases between. CDR3 size: 14 residues. The germline V gene encodes CDR1 MNHEY and CDR2 SVGAGI. Here the CDR3 reads CASSREGMNTEAFF. CDR3 in DNA: TGTGCCAGCAGCCGCGAGGGGATGAACACTGAAGCTTTCTTT.

This sequence joins TRBV2 and TRBJ2-7; possible D gene TRBD2, 6 bases. Germline loops: CDR1 SNHLY, CDR2 FYNNEI. CDR3 length: 13 residues. Trimming stripped 6 bases from V and 3 bases from J, with 12 bases between. The CDR3 region is CASSVGTLYEQYF. Here the CDR3 DNA reads TGTGCCAGCAGCGTCGGGACTCTCTACGAGCAGTACTTC.

The chain employs TRBV6-5 and TRBJ1-6, with D possibly matching TRBD1 (5 bases). Trimming took 5 bases from V and 7 from J, leaving 15 bases between them. Germline CDR1 MNHEY, CDR2 SVGAGI. The CDR3 runs 15 residues. CDR3 sequence reads: CASSPDSGYNSPLHF. The CDR3, as DNA: TGTGCCAGCAGTCCAGACAGCGGCTACAATTCACCCCTCCACTTT.

The rearrangement links TRBV18 to TRBJ1-1; D call uncertain. The germline CDR1 and CDR2 sequences are KGHSH and LQKENI. This CDR3 contains 14 residues. V lost 3 bases and J lost 3, with 11 bases in between. This CDR3 is CASSPKVLDTEAFF. In DNA, the CDR3 is TGTGCCAGCTCACCCAAGGTTTTGGACACTGAAGCTTTCTTT.

The genes are TRBV19 and TRBJ2-5; D gene uncertain. Per germline, CDR1 LNHDA and CDR2 SQIVND (reference sequence). The CDR3 runs to 12 residues. V dropped 4 bases and J dropped 4 bases, with 7 bases sitting between them. Here the CDR3 reads CASSSLGETQYF. The DNA of the CDR3 is TGTGCCAGTAGTAGTCTGGGAGAGACCCAGTACTTC.

This clone ranks as hyperexpanded. The V call is TRBV7-9, the J call TRBJ2-2; D remains ambiguous. CDR3 length equals 13 residues. Germline-derived CDR1 and CDR2 are SEHNR and FQNEAQ (reference sequence). The CDR3 region is CGPGTQNTGELFF. In nucleotides, the CDR3 is TGTGGCCCCGGAACCCAGAACACCGGGGAGCTGTTTTTT.

The sample holds a few counts of this clone. The J gene is TRBJ1-4, the V gene TRBV5-1, with 8 bases lining up with TRBD1. With V trimmed by 4 bases and J by 8 bases, 10 bases remained unmatched. Germline lookup yields CDR1 SGHRS and CDR2 YFSETQ. The CDR3 loop spans 15 amino acids. In DNA, the CDR3 is TGCGCCAGCAGCCTGGGGTTAGGACAGGGCGAAAAACTGTTTTTT. This gives the protein CASSLGLGQGEKLFF.

The chain links TRBV6-2 or TRBV6-3 to TRBJ1-3; possible D gene TRBD1, 6 bases. The CDR3 spans 16 residues. The V end lost 5 bases, the J end lost 0 bases, and 14 bases lay between the germline ends. Germline CDR1 is MNHEY and CDR2 is SVGEGT. The CDR3 nucleotides are TGTGCCAGCAGTAACGTCGGACAGCCCTCTGGAAACACCATATATTTT. Protein: CASSNVGQPSGNTIYF.

The chain combines TRBV9 with TRBJ2-7; 10 bases align to TRBD1. With 3 bases clipped from V and 1 base from J, the junction kept 4 bases outside the gene matches. The CDR3 has 15 amino acids. Germline V gene data show CDR1 as SGDLS and CDR2 as YYNGEE. The CDR3 loop reads CASSGGQGPSYEQYF. The DNA of the CDR3 is TGTGCCAGCAGCGGGGGACAGGGGCCTTCCTACGAGCAGTACTTC.

This sequence joins TRBV14 and TRBJ1-2, with D possibly TRBD1 on 5 matching bases. Trimming stripped 4 bases from V and 3 bases from J, with 12 bases between. In germline, CDR1 is SGHDN, CDR2 FVKESK. The length of the CDR3 is 14 residues. The CDR3 sequence: CASSLIRDYYGYTF. CDR3 in DNA: TGTGCCAGCAGCCTGATCAGGGACTACTATGGCTACACCTTC.

V gene TRBV6-2 or TRBV6-3 combines with J gene TRBJ2-1; D possibly corresponds to TRBD2 (7 bases). The CDR3 is 12 amino acids. Trimming removed 2 bases from V and 9 bases from J, with 8 bases in between. Germline-derived CDR1 and CDR2 are MNHEY and SVGEGT. CDR3 in DNA: TGTGCCAGCAGTTACAGGGGGGGTGAGCAGTTCTTC. Translation: CASSYRGGEQFF.

By sample fraction, this clone is medium-sized (0.01 to 0.1%). V and J are TRBV19 and TRBJ1-2, with TRBD1 matching over 8 bases. Germline-derived CDR1 and CDR2 are LNHDA and SQIVND (reference sequence). There are 15 residues in the CDR3. The V segment lost 6 bases and the J segment 7 bases; nucleotides outside the gene matches: 13. The CDR3 sequence: CASSPGSGGHGGYTF. CDR3 DNA: TGTGCCAGTAGCCCCGGCTCAGGGGGCCATGGTGGCTACACCTTC.